This section outlines one T cell receptor (beta chain) sequence together with its context. The data were obtained in a study of blood T cell repertoires in COVID-19. Study as a whole: In each case, the material was cDNA or gDNA derived from T cells, B-cell-depleted T cells, or PBMCs.

How the authors handled the data: By means of reference gene primer amplification, nucleated cell counts were estimated. Only in-frame clones appear in the TCRdb table, and some are missing; sequencing was by immunoSEQ multiplex PCR. V and J calls and clone size follow that table, whereas D and trimming were derived from the DNA. The sample records over 200,000 clones, 75% to 85% being singletons. This CDR3 spans 17 amino acids. Germline V CDR1 and CDR2: SEHNR, FQNEAQ (reference sequence). With 5 bases clipped from V and 1 base from J, the junction kept 10 bases outside the gene matches. Adults between roughly 18 and 89 years of age took part from about two dozen US areas.

The receptor's source is a man between 40 and 49 years old who had recovered from COVID-19. Sequencing was done on a sample of PBMCs or T cells enriched from blood (not recorded which). The chain couples TRBV7-9 to TRBJ2-5, with 10 bases that match TRBD1. The CDR3 spells CASSRHRDRGLQETQYF. CDR3 nucleotide sequence: TGTGCCAGCAGCCGTCACCGGGACAGGGGCCTCCAAGAGACCCAGTACTTC.